Shown below are 2 T cell receptor beta chains from a single sample sequenced in a study of blood T cells in healthy people across ages. Together with a sample-barcoded 5' primer, a J-beta primer mix was included in a second PCR lasting roughly 6 to 12 cycles. TCRdb reanalysed the 5' RACE reads using MiXCR and keeps one entry per CDR3 protein. Here the sample spans about a million distinct CDR3 sequences, 35% to 40% being singletons. The sequencing sample was made of blood. Every receptor here comes from a man between 18 and 35 years old in good health.

The V and J genes are TRBV2 and TRBJ1-4; D is undetermined. With 3 bases removed from V and 2 bases from J, the gap between germline ends came to 7 bases. CDR1 and CDR2 from the germline V gene are SNHLY and FYNNEI. The CDR3 is made up of 14 amino acids. Here the CDR3 reads CASSDVGTNEKLFF. CDR3 in DNA: TGTGCCAGCAGTGATGTCGGTACTAATGAAAAACTGTTTTTT.

This clonotype occurred a few times. The CDR3 nucleotides read TGTGCCAGCAGAGGGACTAGCGGGGGGTCCTCCTACAATGAGCAGTTCTTC. This sequence encodes CASRGTSGGSSYNEQFF. The chain joins TRBV12-3 or TRBV12-4 to TRBJ2-1; 15 bases agree with TRBD2. The V segment lost 6 bases and the J segment 0 bases; nucleotides outside the gene matches: 3. This CDR3 is built from 17 residues.